This T cell receptor (beta chain) was recorded in a study of blood T cell repertoires in COVID-19. This CDR3 contains 16 residues. Per the germline V gene, CDR1 is SGHNT and CDR2 is YENEEA. With 5 bases clipped from V and 1 base from J, the junction kept 6 bases outside the gene matches. How the authors handled the data: Reference gene primer amplification yielded estimated nucleated cell counts. The data were produced by immunoSEQ multiplex PCR, yet TCRdb's version contains in-frame clones alone and is incomplete. That table furnishes V, J and clone size, whereas the DNA furnished D and trimming. Of roughly 250,000 clones listed, roughly 84% are singletons. Note on this clone: Distinct nucleotide sequences in the sample also encode this CDR3.

The material sequenced was peripheral blood. This clonotype was sampled from a woman in her thirties or forties with active or convalescent COVID-19. The J gene is TRBJ2-2, the V gene TRBV11-3; 8 nucleotides match TRBD1. CDR3 nucleotides: TGTGCCAGCAGCCCCATGGGGACAGGGAACACCGGGGAGCTGTTTTTT. Amino acids: CASSPMGTGNTGELFF. Combining the CDR3 with reference TRBV11-3 and TRBJ2-2 gives the whole variable domain EAGVVQSPRYKIIEKKQPVAFWCNPISGHNTLYWYLQNLGQGPELLIRYENEEAVDDSQLPKDRFSAERLKGVDSTLKIQPAELGDSAVYLCASSPMGTGNTGELFFGEGSRLTVL.